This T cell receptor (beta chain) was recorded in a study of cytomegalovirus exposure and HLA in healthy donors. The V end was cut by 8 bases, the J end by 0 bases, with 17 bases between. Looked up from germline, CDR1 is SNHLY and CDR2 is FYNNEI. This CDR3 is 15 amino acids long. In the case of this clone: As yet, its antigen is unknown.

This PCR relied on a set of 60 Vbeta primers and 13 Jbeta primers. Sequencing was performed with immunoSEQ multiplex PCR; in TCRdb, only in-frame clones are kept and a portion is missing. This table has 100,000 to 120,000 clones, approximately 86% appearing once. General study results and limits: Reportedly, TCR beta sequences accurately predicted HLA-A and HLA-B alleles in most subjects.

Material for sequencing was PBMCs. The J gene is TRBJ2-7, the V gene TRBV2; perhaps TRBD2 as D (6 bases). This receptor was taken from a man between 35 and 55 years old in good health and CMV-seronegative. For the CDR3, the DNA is TGTGCCAGCTCTCAGGGAGCGGGCAACTCCTACGAGCAGTACTTC. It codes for CASSQGAGNSYEQYF.